A selection of T cell receptor beta chains follows, all from one sample in a study of identical twins. TCRdb used MiXCR to reprocess the 5' RACE reads, holding one entry per CDR3 protein. Of under 300,000 distinct CDR3 sequences in the sample, about 14% were seen once. Sequences were obtained from memory (CD45RO+) T cells sorted from blood. The source is a woman aged 18-30 years in good health. The CDR3 runs from the conserved cysteine through the conserved F or W. A D gene is named only where the DNA matches it firmly. Clone size is shown for a subset of rows, as once, few, many or a class of expanded clone.

D	V	size	J	CDR3	DNA
.	TRBV20-1	.	TRBJ2-3	CSARDRTGLVDTLYF	TGCAGTGCTAGAGATCGGACGGGATTAGTAGATACGCTGTATTTT
TRBD2	TRBV5-1	few	TRBJ2-7	CASNWDYSSYEQYF	TGCGCCAGCAACTGGGACTACTCGTCCTACGAGCAGTACTTC
TRBD1	TRBV28	.	TRBJ2-7	CASSFRDRVNEQYF	TGTGCCAGCAGTTTCCGGGACAGGGTCAACGAGCAGTACTTC
.	TRBV7-9	.	TRBJ2-7	CASSARGEGHEQYF	TGTGCCAGCAGCGCGAGAGGAGAGGGACACGAGCAGTACTTC
.	TRBV7-9	.	TRBJ2-1	CASSLAPLVGNEQFF	TGTGCCAGCAGCTTAGCCCCTTTAGTTGGAAATGAGCAGTTCTTC
.	TRBV7-2	.	TRBJ2-3	CASSVGHSTDTQYF	TGTGCCAGCAGCGTCGGACATAGCACAGATACGCAGTATTTT
.	TRBV25-1	.	TRBJ2-3	CASSELDKEADTQYF	TGTGCCAGCAGTGAATTGGACAAGGAGGCAGATACGCAGTATTTT
TRBD2	TRBV9	.	TRBJ2-3	CASTGRGAPYTQYF	TGTGCCAGTACAGGGCGGGGGGCACCTTATACGCAGTATTTT
.	TRBV29-1	few	TRBJ1-4	CSVSQGREKLFF	TGCAGCGTTTCCCAGGGTAGGGAAAAACTGTTTTTT
.	TRBV20-1	.	TRBJ2-3	CSAGRGGYTDTQYF	TGCAGTGCTGGTCGGGGCGGATACACAGATACGCAGTATTTT
TRBD1	TRBV5-1	few	TRBJ1-2	CASSPSGPTGVYGYTF	TGCGCCAGCAGCCCCTCCGGACCGACAGGGGTCTATGGCTACACCTTC
TRBD1	TRBV19	few	TRBJ2-7	CASPQPGQGYEQYF	TGTGCCAGCCCGCAACCGGGACAGGGGTACGAGCAGTACTTC
TRBD2	TRBV20-1	.	TRBJ2-3	CSAWGTSGGLSTDTQYF	TGCAGTGCTTGGGGGACTAGCGGGGGCCTAAGCACAGATACGCAGTATTTT
.	TRBV21-1	.	TRBJ2-7	CASSEDGMASYEQYF	TGTGCCAGCAGTGAGGACGGAATGGCCTCCTACGAGCAGTACTTC
TRBD1	TRBV5-6	many	TRBJ2-7	CASSRRDRGSYEQYF	TGTGCCAGCAGCCGAAGGGACAGGGGATCCTACGAGCAGTACTTC
.	TRBV3-1	.	TRBJ2-3	CASSPGLTDTQYF	TGTGCCAGCAGCCCAGGCCTGACAGATACGCAGTATTTT
TRBD2	TRBV10-3	.	TRBJ2-3	CAISQRGLAGPGGDTQYF	TGTGCCATCAGCCAAAGGGGACTAGCGGGTCCTGGGGGAGATACGCAGTATTTT
.	TRBV2	many	TRBJ2-2	CASSEQGVSNTGELFF	TGTGCCAGCAGTGAACAAGGGGTTTCGAACACCGGGGAGCTGTTTTTT
.	TRBV2	many	TRBJ2-3	CASSEDPGLLADTQYF	TGTGCCAGCAGTGAAGATCCAGGGTTATTGGCAGATACGCAGTATTTT
.	TRBV7-8	many	TRBJ2-1	CASSQPPKWNYNEQFF	TGTGCCAGCAGCCAACCCCCTAAGTGGAACTACAATGAGCAGTTCTTC
TRBD1	TRBV6-2/TRBV6-3	few	TRBJ2-7	CASRGRDRDSYEQYF	TGTGCCAGCAGAGGTCGGGACAGGGACTCCTACGAGCAGTACTTC
.	TRBV5-6	.	TRBJ2-7	CASSLATGLEQYF	TGTGCCAGCAGCTTGGCCACAGGGTTGGAGCAGTACTTC
.	TRBV12-3/TRBV12-4	.	TRBJ2-5	CASSLVSQETQYF	TGTGCCAGCAGTTTAGTATCCCAAGAGACCCAGTACTTC
TRBD1	TRBV5-1	many	TRBJ2-2	CASSPKTGADTGELFF	TGCGCCAGCAGCCCCAAGACAGGGGCGGACACCGGGGAGCTGTTTTTT
TRBD2	TRBV29-1	.	TRBJ2-1	CSVEDVSGGYNEQFF	TGCAGCGTTGAAGATGTTAGCGGGGGGTACAATGAGCAGTTCTTC
.	TRBV28	few	TRBJ2-7	CASSFPDGASYEQYF	TGTGCCAGCAGTTTCCCCGACGGAGCCTCCTACGAGCAGTACTTC
.	TRBV5-1	.	TRBJ2-1	CASSLAVLGEQFF	TGCGCCAGCAGCTTGGCCGTCCTGGGTGAGCAGTTCTTC
.	TRBV6-5	.	TRBJ1-1	CASSYRDPREAFF	TGTGCCAGCAGTTACCGGGACCCTAGAGAAGCTTTCTTT
.	TRBV18	.	TRBJ1-4	CASSPVSTNEKLFF	TGTGCCAGCTCACCAGTGTCAACTAATGAAAAACTGTTTTTT
.	TRBV27	.	TRBJ2-5	CASSLMARGETQYF	TGTGCCAGCAGTTTAATGGCTAGAGGAGAGACCCAGTACTTC
TRBD2	TRBV5-4	.	TRBJ2-5	CASSGTAGGRETQYF	TGTGCCAGCAGCGGGACTGCGGGAGGTCGAGAGACCCAGTACTTC
.	TRBV5-1	many	TRBJ2-7	CASSLRQPYEQYF	TGCGCCAGCAGCTTGCGACAACCTTACGAGCAGTACTTC
TRBD1	TRBV27	few	TRBJ2-6	CASSFADRVTGANVLTF	TGTGCCAGCAGTTTCGCGGACAGGGTAACTGGGGCCAACGTCCTGACTTTC
.	TRBV10-3	.	TRBJ1-2	CAISEPGGANYGYTF	TGTGCCATCAGTGAGCCCGGCGGGGCTAACTATGGCTACACCTTC
TRBD1	TRBV7-2	many	TRBJ2-5	CASSFLTGVETQYF	TGTGCCAGCAGCTTCCTCACAGGGGTAGAGACCCAGTACTTC
.	TRBV5-6	few	TRBJ2-1	CASSPGSLEQFF	TGTGCCAGCAGCCCAGGGTCCCTTGAGCAGTTCTTC
.	TRBV20-1	many	TRBJ1-1	CSARDLTGGNTEAFF	TGCAGTGCTAGAGATTTGACAGGAGGGAACACTGAAGCTTTCTTT
.	TRBV5-1	few	TRBJ2-1	CASSLGLVLPNDEQFF	TGCGCCAGCAGCTTGGGACTAGTTCTTCCTAATGATGAGCAGTTCTTC
TRBD2	TRBV5-1	.	TRBJ2-5	CASSLDGRREGVETQYF	TGCGCCAGCAGCTTGGATGGTCGTCGGGAGGGGGTGGAGACCCAGTACTTC
TRBD2	TRBV27	many	TRBJ2-2	CASSFGGTGELFF	TGTGCCAGCAGCTTCGGGGGGACCGGGGAGCTGTTTTTT